The entry below gives a single T cell receptor (beta chain) sequence along with its context. The data belong to a study of blood T cell repertoires in COVID-19. Generated by immunoSEQ multiplex PCR, the TCRdb table keeps only in-frame clones and is missing some. The repertoire holds about 260,000 clones, with more than 70% as singletons. CDR1 is ENHRY and CDR2 is SYGVKD in the germline V gene. The CDR3 runs 15 residues. The V end lost 0 bases, the J end lost 8 bases, and 16 bases lay between the germline ends. This rearrangement joins TRBV10-3 to TRBJ1-2; TRBD1 might be the D (6 bases). This TCR was sampled from a woman aged 30 to 39 with COVID-19, enrolled during active disease. Input material: peripheral blood. The CDR3 DNA follows: TGTGCCATCAGTGAGTCAGGCAGGGGCGATGGAGGCTACACCTTC. This sequence encodes CAISESGRGDGGYTF.